Below, 32 T cell receptor beta chains from the same sample are listed, as sequenced in a study of shared clonotypes between healthy human individuals. The method was immunoSEQ multiplex PCR; TCRdb's version includes in-frame clones alone and lacks a portion of them. This sample carries 2 million to 2.5 million clones, more than 85% of them seen once, and the ten largest clones take roughly 0.36%. Sequenced sample: naive CD4+ T cells from PBMCs. Noted subset: CD45RA+ positively selected. The receptors here all came from a man aged 18-30 years in good health. Some clones in this sample may be carry-over from other donors' samples.

The chain combines TRBV6-5 with TRBJ2-2, with D perhaps TRBD2 (5 bases). Trimming stripped 7 bases from V and 1 base from J, with 10 bases between. The CDR3 is 14 residues long. The germline V gene encodes CDR1 MNHEY and CDR2 SVGAGI. CDR3 nucleotides: TGTGCCAGCACGCGAGCGGTGAACACCGGGGAGCTGTTTTTT. Its translation: CASTRAVNTGELFF.

This chain connects TRBV7-8 to TRBJ2-4; D is undetermined. With 4 bases removed from V and 0 bases from J, the gap between germline ends came to 13 bases. Germline loops: CDR1 SGHVS, CDR2 FQNEAQ. The CDR3 spans 16 residues. Written as DNA, the CDR3 is TGTGCCAGCAGCTGGGCTGGCCCGATAGCCAAAAACATTCAGTACTTC. Its translation is CASSWAGPIAKNIQYF.

The chain joins TRBV5-1 to TRBJ1-2; a weak D match, TRBD1 (5 bases). CDR3 length: 14 amino acids. CDR1 SGHRS and CDR2 YFSETQ come from the germline V gene. Trimming shortened V by 4 bases and J by 8 bases, and 18 bases separated the two germline ends. The CDR3 DNA reads TGCGCCAGCAGCGCCCGGGACTGGGGAGGCGGCTACACCTTC. It specifies CASSARDWGGGYTF.

The rearrangement joins TRBV28 to TRBJ2-7, with D possibly matching TRBD1 (6 bases). This CDR3 has 14 residues. Germline V gene lookup returns CDR1 MDHEN and CDR2 SYDVKM. V shed 5 bases and J shed 4 bases, with 15 bases lying between them. CDR3 residues: CASSVFDRSYEQYF. In nucleotides, the CDR3 is TGTGCCAGCAGTGTCTTCGACAGGTCTTACGAGCAGTACTTC.

CDR3 nucleotide sequence: TGTGCCAGCAGCCCCCATGCAACTAATGAAAAACTGTTTTTT. It is translated as CASSPHATNEKLFF. The chain uses TRBV27 and TRBJ1-4, with D unresolved. V dropped 6 bases and J dropped 0 bases, with 8 bases sitting between them. The CDR3 has 14 amino acids. Germline-derived CDR1 and CDR2 are MNHEY and SMNVEV (reference sequence).

The rearrangement links TRBV6-6 to TRBJ2-1; D is perhaps TRBD1 (5 bases). Germline CDR1 reads MNHNY; CDR2 reads SVGAGI (reference sequence). The ends were cut back, 8 bases at V and 6 bases at J, with 20 bases in the middle. This CDR3 spans 15 amino acids. CDR3 bases: TGTGCCAGCTCCAAAGGCAGGGATGCCGTCAATGAGCAGTTCTTC. Translated, it gives CASSKGRDAVNEQFF.

With respect to this clone: Other nucleotide sequences from this sample produce the same CDR3. The chain has TRBV7-8 and TRBJ2-1; D gene uncertain. Germline V gene lookup returns CDR1 SGHVS and CDR2 FQNEAQ. Trimming removed 5 bases at V and 1 base at J, with 6 bases between. CDR3 length: 13 amino acids. CDR3 in amino acids: CASSPGSYNEQFF. DNA of the CDR3: TGTGCCAGCAGCCCTGGGTCCTACAATGAGCAGTTCTTC.

This clone has only a few counts. The chain combines TRBV18 with TRBJ1-1, with D perhaps TRBD1 (6 bases). This CDR3 has 13 amino acids. With 6 bases removed from V and 5 bases from J, the gap between germline ends came to 13 bases. Germline-derived CDR1 and CDR2 are KGHSH and LQKENI. Written as DNA, the CDR3 is TGTGCCAGCTCGGCCAGGGGCAGGACTGAAGCTTTCTTT. This translates into CASSARGRTEAFF.

The chain combines TRBV19 with TRBJ2-7; 7 bases match TRBD1. The CDR3 contains 16 residues. The junction had 13 bases not matched to a gene; V was cut back by 6 bases and J by 2 bases. Germline V lookup: CDR1 LNHDA, CDR2 SQIVND (reference sequence). CDR3 coding DNA: TGTGCCAGTAGGGCAAAACCGGGACAGACCGCCTACGAGCAGTACTTC. Protein sequence: CASRAKPGQTAYEQYF. Filled out from reference TRBV19 and TRBJ2-7, the complete variable domain reads DGGITQSPKYLFRKEGQNVTLSCEQNLNHDAMYWYRQDPGQGLRLIYYSQIVNDFQKGDIAEGYSVSREKKESFPLTVTSAQKNPTAFYLCASRAKPGQTAYEQYFGPGTRLTVT.

The table lists this clone with a count of one. The V call is TRBV4-3, the J call TRBJ2-1, with a weak D call TRBD1 (6 bases). Per germline, CDR1 LGHNA and CDR2 YSLEER. V was cut by 3 bases and J by 6 bases, with 12 bases left in between. This CDR3 is built from 14 residues. The DNA for the CDR3 is TGCGCCAGCAGCCAGTCGACAGGTGGCAATGAGCAGTTCTTC. It specifies CASSQSTGGNEQFF.

The chain links TRBV7-2 to TRBJ2-7; 13 bases map to TRBD2. J was trimmed by 4 bases and V by 5 bases; bases with no gene match: 5. This CDR3 has 15 residues. Germline values: CDR1 SGHTA, CDR2 FQGNSA. CDR3 protein: CASSTGLAGYYEQYF. CDR3 DNA sequence: TGTGCCAGCAGCACGGGACTAGCGGGATATTACGAGCAGTACTTC.

The rearrangement links TRBV4-2 to TRBJ2-5, with no clear D. This CDR3 is 13 amino acids long. The V end was cut by 4 bases, the J end by 5 bases, with 11 bases between. Germline CDR1 reads LGHNA; CDR2 reads YNFKEQ. This chain's CDR3 is CASSPHDGETQYF. DNA of the CDR3: TGTGCCAGCAGCCCCCACGACGGGGAGACCCAGTACTTC.

The genes are TRBV28 and TRBJ2-5; D may correspond to TRBD1 or TRBD2 (5 bases each). Trimming took 5 bases from V and 0 from J, leaving 10 bases between them. CDR3 size: 14 residues. Germline V gene data show CDR1 as MDHEN and CDR2 as SYDVKM. The CDR3 protein is CASSQGPYQETQYF. Here the CDR3 DNA reads TGTGCCAGCAGTCAGGGACCGTACCAAGAGACCCAGTACTTC.

The J gene is TRBJ2-2, the V gene TRBV13; no clear D gene. The CDR3 consists of 16 residues. Germline CDR1 and CDR2: PRHDT and FYEKMQ (reference sequence). V shed 0 bases and J shed 0 bases, with 8 bases lying between them. The CDR3 nucleotides read TGTGCCAGCAGCTTAGGCGCCCCCTCGAACACCGGGGAGCTGTTTTTT. It translates to CASSLGAPSNTGELFF.

This clone was picked up one time. The chain recombines TRBV2 with TRBJ2-5; D remains ambiguous. The CDR3 is 13 residues long. V lost 4 bases, J lost 1 base, and 7 bases lay in between. Germline V CDR1 and CDR2: SNHLY, FYNNEI. DNA for the CDR3: TGTGCCAGCAGTGGGTCAGCCCAAGAGACCCAGTACTTC. It encodes CASSGSAQETQYF.

V usage is TRBV5-6 and J usage is TRBJ1-2, with D uncertain. The germline CDR1 and CDR2 sequences are SGHDT and YYEEEE. This CDR3 has 14 residues. V lost 2 bases to trimming and J lost 7 bases, with 15 bases between them. The CDR3 spells CASSLWKAPAGYTF. CDR3 nucleotides: TGTGCCAGCAGCTTATGGAAGGCCCCCGCTGGCTACACCTTC.

The J gene is TRBJ2-7, the V gene TRBV5-5; D is undetermined. In germline, CDR1 is SGHKS, CDR2 YYEKEE (reference sequence). Trimming took 2 bases from V and 6 from J, leaving 24 bases between them. CDR3 length: 17 residues. CDR3 amino acids: CASSLLAHRFGVGEQYF. CDR3 coding DNA: TGTGCCAGCAGCTTATTGGCACACCGGTTTGGGGTGGGCGAGCAGTACTTC.

CDR3: CAWRPGLAGGHLSGANVLTF. The CDR3 nucleotides read TGTGCCTGGAGACCGGGACTAGCGGGAGGCCATCTCTCTGGGGCCAACGTCCTGACTTTC. V is TRBV30 and J is TRBJ2-6; 15 nucleotides match TRBD2. Germline lookup yields CDR1 GTSNPN and CDR2 SVGIG (reference sequence). The CDR3 consists of 20 residues. With V trimmed by 3 bases and J by 0 bases, 9 bases remained unmatched. The entire variable domain, with the rest obtained from reference TRBV30 and TRBJ2-6, is as follows: SQTIHQWPATLVQPVGSPLSLECTVEGTSNPNLYWYRQAAGRGLQLLFYSVGIGQISSEVPQNLSASRPQDRQFILSSKKLLLSDSGFYLCAWRPGLAGGHLSGANVLTFGAGSRLTVL.

The genes are TRBV7-2 and TRBJ2-7, with D unclear. CDR1 is SGHTA, CDR2 FQGNSA, per germline. CDR3 length equals 15 residues. With 3 bases removed from V and 2 bases from J, the gap between germline ends came to 14 bases. In DNA, the CDR3 is TGTGCCAGCAGCTTGGCGGCCTTTTTGGCCTACGAGCAGTACTTC. Protein product: CASSLAAFLAYEQYF.

The chain combines TRBV2 with TRBJ2-5; D remains unclear. The CDR3 is 12 amino acids. Germline CDR1 is SNHLY and CDR2 is FYNNEI. V gave up 11 bases and J gave up 5 bases, with 15 bases separating them. In DNA form, the CDR3 reads TGTGCCGGTTCTTGGGGTCTGGAGACCCAGTACTTC. It specifies CAGSWGLETQYF.

This sequence joins TRBV5-6 and TRBJ2-3; TRBD1 aligns across 7 bases. With V trimmed by 1 base and J by 0 bases, 2 bases remained unmatched. This CDR3 region has 15 residues. CDR1 SGHDT and CDR2 YYEEEE come from the germline V gene. This CDR3 reads CASSLTGASTDTQYF. CDR3 DNA: TGTGCCAGCAGCTTGACAGGGGCTAGCACAGATACGCAGTATTTT.

V gene TRBV5-1 combines with J gene TRBJ2-5; 13 nucleotides line up with TRBD2. Trimming at V came to 3 bases and at J to 4 bases, leaving 12 bases not matched to a gene. Germline V CDR1 and CDR2: SGHRS, YFSETQ. The length of the CDR3 is 18 residues. Here the CDR3 reads CASSSGLAGPRIRETQYF. The CDR3, as DNA: TGCGCCAGCAGCTCGGGACTAGCGGGACCCCGCATTCGAGAGACCCAGTACTTC. Full variable domain (outside the CDR3, taken from reference TRBV5-1 and TRBJ2-5): KAGVTQTPRYLIKTRGQQVTLSCSPISGHRSVSWYQQTPGQGLQFLFEYFSETQRNKGNFPGRFSGRQFSNSRSEMNVSTLELGDSALYLCASSSGLAGPRIRETQYFGPGTRLLVL.

V usage is TRBV30 and J usage is TRBJ1-1, with D uncertain. Per germline, CDR1 GTSNPN and CDR2 SVGIG (reference sequence). The CDR3 sequence is 13 residues long. Trimming stripped 1 base from V and 0 bases from J, with 6 bases between. The CDR3 sequence is CAWSADVNTEAFF. Here the CDR3 DNA reads TGTGCCTGGAGTGCGGATGTGAACACTGAAGCTTTCTTT.

A remark on this clone: Other nucleotide sequences in the sample specify the same CDR3. This chain joins TRBV7-9 and TRBJ1-2; D is unclear. Germline loops: CDR1 SEHNR, CDR2 FQNEAQ (reference sequence). Between the trimmed V and J ends, which lost 5 bases and 1 base, there was a span of 8 bases. There are 13 residues in the CDR3. CDR3 bases: TGTGCCAGCAGCCTCACAGTTAACTATGGCTACACCTTC. This sequence encodes CASSLTVNYGYTF. The full variable domain, its missing parts supplied by reference TRBV7-9 and TRBJ1-2, is DTGVSQNPRHKITKRGQNVTFRCDPISEHNRLYWYRQTLGQGPEFLTYFQNEAQLEKSRLLSDRFSAERPKGSFSTLEIQRTEQGDSAMYLCASSLTVNYGYTFGSGTRLTVV.

The J gene is TRBJ1-1, the V gene TRBV30; no clear D gene. CDR1 is GTSNPN, CDR2 SVGIG, per germline (reference sequence). V was clipped by 0 bases and J by 4 bases, with 15 bases between them. The CDR3 runs 15 residues. This chain's CDR3 is CAWSVREGSGTEAFF. DNA of the CDR3: TGTGCCTGGAGTGTACGGGAAGGCAGCGGCACTGAAGCTTTCTTT.

About this clone itself: This CDR3 is also generated by other DNA sequences in the sample. The V and J genes are TRBV28 and TRBJ2-4, with D possibly being TRBD2 (5 bases). The germline V gene encodes CDR1 MDHEN and CDR2 SYDVKM. The CDR3 runs 14 residues. Trimming cost V 3 bases and J 1 base, with 7 bases left between them. The DNA of the CDR3 is TGTGCCAGCAGTTTTGGCGGGGCCAAAAACATTCAGTACTTC. It encodes CASSFGGAKNIQYF.

This chain connects TRBV6-5 to TRBJ1-1; tentative D call: TRBD1 (6 bases). Germline CDR1 MNHEY, CDR2 SVGAGI. The CDR3 spans 13 residues. With 4 bases removed from V and 9 bases from J, the gap between germline ends came to 15 bases. CDR3 protein: CASSFFEGVKAFF. CDR3 coding DNA: TGTGCCAGCAGTTTTTTCGAGGGGGTCAAAGCTTTCTTT.

The chain is built from TRBV28 and TRBJ2-1; D might be TRBD2 (6 bases). V lost 6 bases to trimming and J lost 4 bases, with 16 bases between them. There are 15 residues in the CDR3. CDR1 and CDR2 from the germline V gene are MDHEN and SYDVKM. The CDR3 loop reads CASSLTRVLYNEQFF. The CDR3 nucleotides read TGTGCCAGCAGCCTGACTAGAGTACTTTACAATGAGCAGTTCTTC.

The chain is built from TRBV5-1 and TRBJ2-1; D uncertain. The CDR3 runs 12 residues. The germline gives CDR1 SGHRS, CDR2 YFSETQ. V dropped 1 base and J dropped 10 bases, with 9 bases sitting between them. CDR3 loop: CASSLISGEQFF. The CDR3 coding sequence is TGCGCCAGCAGCTTGATTTCGGGCGAGCAGTTCTTC.

The chain is built from TRBV28 and TRBJ2-2; D is unclear. V was clipped by 4 bases and J by 5 bases, with 8 bases between them. The CDR3 covers 13 residues. Germline V gene sequence: CDR1 MDHEN, CDR2 SYDVKM. The CDR3 is CASSSPITGELFF. In DNA, the CDR3 is TGTGCCAGCAGTTCCCCGATAACCGGGGAGCTGTTTTTT. Full variable domain (rest looked up from reference TRBV28 and TRBJ2-2): DVKVTQSSRYLVKRTGEKVFLECVQDMDHENMFWYRQDPGLGLRLIYFSYDVKMKEKGDIPEGYSVSREKKERFSLILESASTNQTSMYLCASSSPITGELFFGEGSRLTVL.

To note about this clone: Additional DNA sequences in this sample encode the identical CDR3. The gene calls are TRBV19 and TRBJ2-2; D might be TRBD2 (6 bases). Between the trimmed V and J ends, which lost 3 bases and 4 bases, there was a span of 6 bases. The CDR3 extends over 13 amino acids. Germline CDR1 reads LNHDA; CDR2 reads SQIVND (reference sequence). CDR3 nucleotides: TGTGCCAGTAGTATGCGGGGCACCGGGGAGCTGTTTTTT. Translated, it gives CASSMRGTGELFF.

The rearrangement links TRBV4-1 to TRBJ2-3; 8 bases fit TRBD2. Trimming cost V 1 base and J 8 bases; bases outside gene matches: 8. This CDR3 region has 15 residues. Germline V lookup: CDR1 MGHRA, CDR2 YSYEKL. CDR3 protein: CASSQVGLAHGTQYF. Written as DNA, the CDR3 is TGCGCCAGCAGCCAAGTTGGACTAGCTCATGGTACGCAGTATTTT.